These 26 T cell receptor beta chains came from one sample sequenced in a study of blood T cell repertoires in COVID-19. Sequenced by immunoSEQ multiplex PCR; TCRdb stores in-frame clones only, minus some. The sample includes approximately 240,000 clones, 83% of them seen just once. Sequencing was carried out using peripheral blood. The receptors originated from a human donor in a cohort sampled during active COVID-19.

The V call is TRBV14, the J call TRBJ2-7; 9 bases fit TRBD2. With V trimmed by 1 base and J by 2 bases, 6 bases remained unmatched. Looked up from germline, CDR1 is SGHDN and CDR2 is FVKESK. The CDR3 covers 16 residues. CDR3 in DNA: TGTGCCAGCAGCCAAGTCGGGGTAGCGGGGGCCTACGAGCAGTACTTC. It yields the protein CASSQVGVAGAYEQYF.

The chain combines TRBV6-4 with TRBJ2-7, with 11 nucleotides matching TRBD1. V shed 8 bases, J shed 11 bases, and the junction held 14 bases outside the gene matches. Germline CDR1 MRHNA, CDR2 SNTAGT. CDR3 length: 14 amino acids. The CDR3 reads CASPTPGQGDIKYF. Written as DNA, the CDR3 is TGTGCCAGCCCTACTCCGGGACAGGGGGATATCAAGTACTTC.

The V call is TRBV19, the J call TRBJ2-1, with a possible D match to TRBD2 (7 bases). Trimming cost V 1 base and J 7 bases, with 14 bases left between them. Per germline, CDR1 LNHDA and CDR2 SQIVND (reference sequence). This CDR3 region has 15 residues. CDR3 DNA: TGTGCCAGTAGTATAGTCGGGGGGCAGGTGAATGAGCAGTTCTTC. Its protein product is CASSIVGGQVNEQFF.

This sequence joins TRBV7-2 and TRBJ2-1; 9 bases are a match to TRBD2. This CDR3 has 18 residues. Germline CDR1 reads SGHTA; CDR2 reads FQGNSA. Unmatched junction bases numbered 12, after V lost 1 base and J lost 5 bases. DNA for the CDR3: TGTGCCAGCAGCTTAGACTCCGCGGGACTAGCCGCCCACAATGAGCAGTTCTTC. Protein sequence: CASSLDSAGLAAHNEQFF.

CDR3 DNA sequence: TGCGCCAGCAGACCCCTTGGACAGCAGAGAACTTATGGCTACACCTTC. Amino acids: CASRPLGQQRTYGYTF. The chain joins TRBV5-1 to TRBJ1-2; D perhaps matches TRBD1 (6 bases). This CDR3 has 16 amino acids. Deletions cut 5 bases from V and 5 bases from J, with 22 bases between. Germline V gene sequence: CDR1 SGHRS, CDR2 YFSETQ.

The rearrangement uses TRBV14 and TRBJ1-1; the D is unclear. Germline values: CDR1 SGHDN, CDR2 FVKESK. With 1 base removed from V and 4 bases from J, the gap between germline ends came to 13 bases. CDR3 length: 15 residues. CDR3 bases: TGTGCCAGCAGCCAAGCCGAGGGATGGGGCACTGAAGCTTTCTTT. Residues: CASSQAEGWGTEAFF.

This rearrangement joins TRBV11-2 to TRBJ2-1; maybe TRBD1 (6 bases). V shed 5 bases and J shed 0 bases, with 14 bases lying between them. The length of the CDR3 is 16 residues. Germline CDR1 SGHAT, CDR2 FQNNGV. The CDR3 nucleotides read TGTGCCAGCAGCACAACGACAGGTTCCTCCTACAATGAGCAGTTCTTC. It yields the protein CASSTTTGSSYNEQFF.

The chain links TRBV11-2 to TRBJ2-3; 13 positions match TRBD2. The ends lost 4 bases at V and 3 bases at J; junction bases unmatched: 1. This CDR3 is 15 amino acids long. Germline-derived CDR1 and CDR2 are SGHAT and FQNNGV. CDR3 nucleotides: TGTGCCAGCAGCTCGGGACTAGCGGGGACAGATACGCAGTATTTT. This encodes CASSSGLAGTDTQYF.

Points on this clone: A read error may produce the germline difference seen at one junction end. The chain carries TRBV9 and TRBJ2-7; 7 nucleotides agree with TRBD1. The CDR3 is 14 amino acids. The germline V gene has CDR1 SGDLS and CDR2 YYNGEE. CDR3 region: CASSLEGASHEQYF. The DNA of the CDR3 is TGTGCCAGCAGCCTAGAGGGGGCCTCCCACGAGCAGTACTTC.

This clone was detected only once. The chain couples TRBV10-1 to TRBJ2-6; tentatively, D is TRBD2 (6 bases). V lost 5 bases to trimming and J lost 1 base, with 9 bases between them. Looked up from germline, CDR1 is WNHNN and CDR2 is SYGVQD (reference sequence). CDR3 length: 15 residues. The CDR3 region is CASSPGGSGANVLTF. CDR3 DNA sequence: TGCGCCAGCAGTCCCGGGGGATCTGGGGCCAACGTCCTGACTTTC.

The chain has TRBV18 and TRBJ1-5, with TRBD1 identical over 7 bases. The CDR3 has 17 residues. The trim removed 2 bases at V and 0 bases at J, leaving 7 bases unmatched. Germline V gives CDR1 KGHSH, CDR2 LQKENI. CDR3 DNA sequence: TGTGCCAGCTCACCAGGCAGGGGGTCTGGTAGCAATCAGCCCCAGCATTTT. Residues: CASSPGRGSGSNQPQHF. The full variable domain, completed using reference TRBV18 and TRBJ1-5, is NAGVMQNPRHLVRRRGQEARLRCSPMKGHSHVYWYRQLPEEGLKFMVYLQKENIIDESGMPKERFSAEFPKEGPSILRIQQVVRGDSAAYFCASSPGRGSGSNQPQHFGDGTRLSIL.

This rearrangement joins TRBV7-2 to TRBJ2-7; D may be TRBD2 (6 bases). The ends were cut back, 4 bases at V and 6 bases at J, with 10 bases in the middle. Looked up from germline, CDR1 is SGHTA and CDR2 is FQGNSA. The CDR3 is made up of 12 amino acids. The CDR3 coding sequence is TGTGCCAGCAGCTCGACTAGGATCGAGCAGTACTTC. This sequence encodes CASSSTRIEQYF.

The CDR3 DNA follows: TGTGCCAGCAGCATAGGACAGGGACGCTCCTACGAGCAGTACTTC. It specifies CASSIGQGRSYEQYF. The rearrangement links TRBV5-4 to TRBJ2-7, with 8 bases fitting TRBD1. CDR1 SGHNT and CDR2 YYREEE come from the germline V gene (reference sequence). V lost 4 bases and J lost 0; bases outside the gene matches: 6. The CDR3 has 15 amino acids.

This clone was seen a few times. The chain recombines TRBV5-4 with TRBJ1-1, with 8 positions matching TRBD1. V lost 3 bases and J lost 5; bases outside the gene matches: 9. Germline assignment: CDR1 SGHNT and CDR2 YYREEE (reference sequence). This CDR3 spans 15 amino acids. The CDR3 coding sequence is TGTGCCAGCAGCTCCCAACAGGGGGGAGGAACTGAAGCTTTCTTT. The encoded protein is CASSSQQGGGTEAFF.

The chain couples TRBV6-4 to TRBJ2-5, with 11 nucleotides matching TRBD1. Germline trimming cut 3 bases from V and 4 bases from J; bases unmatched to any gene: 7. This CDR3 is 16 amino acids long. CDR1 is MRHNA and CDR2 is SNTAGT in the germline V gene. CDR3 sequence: CASSESGTGGSETQYF. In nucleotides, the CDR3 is TGTGCCAGCAGTGAGTCCGGGACAGGGGGATCAGAGACCCAGTACTTC.

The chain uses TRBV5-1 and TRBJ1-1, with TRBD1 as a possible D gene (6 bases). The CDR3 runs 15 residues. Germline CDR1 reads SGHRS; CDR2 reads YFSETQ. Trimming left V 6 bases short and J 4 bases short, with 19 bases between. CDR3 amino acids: CASIPMGPRGTEAFF. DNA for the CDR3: TGCGCCAGCATCCCTATGGGACCCAGGGGCACTGAAGCTTTCTTT.

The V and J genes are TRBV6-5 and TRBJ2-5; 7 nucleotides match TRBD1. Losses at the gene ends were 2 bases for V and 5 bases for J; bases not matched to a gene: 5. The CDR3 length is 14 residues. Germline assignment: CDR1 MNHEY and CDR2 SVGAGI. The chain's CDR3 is CASSYRGGRETQYF. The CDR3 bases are TGTGCCAGCAGTTACAGAGGGGGCAGGGAGACCCAGTACTTC.

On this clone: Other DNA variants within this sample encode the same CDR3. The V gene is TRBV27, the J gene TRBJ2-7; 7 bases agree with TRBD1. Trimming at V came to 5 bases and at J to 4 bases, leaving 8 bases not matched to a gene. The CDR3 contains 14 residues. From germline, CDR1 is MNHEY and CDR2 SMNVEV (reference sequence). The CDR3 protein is CASSPPGQPYEQYF. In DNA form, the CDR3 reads TGTGCCAGCAGTCCCCCGGGACAGCCTTACGAGCAGTACTTC.

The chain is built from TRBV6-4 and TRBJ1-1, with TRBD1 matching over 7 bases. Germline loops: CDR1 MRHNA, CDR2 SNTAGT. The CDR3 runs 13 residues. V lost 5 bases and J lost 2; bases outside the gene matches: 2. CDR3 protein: CASSRQGNTEAFF. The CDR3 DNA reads TGTGCCAGCAGTCGACAGGGTAACACTGAAGCTTTCTTT.

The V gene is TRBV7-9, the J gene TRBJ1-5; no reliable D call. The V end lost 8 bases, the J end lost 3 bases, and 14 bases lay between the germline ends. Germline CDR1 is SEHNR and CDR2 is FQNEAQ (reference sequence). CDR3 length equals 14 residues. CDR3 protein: CASQDADYNQPQHF. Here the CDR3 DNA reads TGTGCCAGCCAAGACGCGGACTACAATCAGCCCCAGCATTTT. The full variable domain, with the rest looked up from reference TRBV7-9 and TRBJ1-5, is DTGVSQNPRHKITKRGQNVTFRCDPISEHNRLYWYRQTLGQGPEFLTYFQNEAQLEKSRLLSDRFSAERPKGSFSTLEIQRTEQGDSAMYLCASQDADYNQPQHFGDGTRLSIL.

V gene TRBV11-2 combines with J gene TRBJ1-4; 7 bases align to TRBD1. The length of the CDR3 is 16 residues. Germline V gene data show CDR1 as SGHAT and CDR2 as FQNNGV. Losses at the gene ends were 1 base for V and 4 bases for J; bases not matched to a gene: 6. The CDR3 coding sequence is TGTGCCAGCAGCTTAGGACCGGGACAGCTTAATGAAAAACTGTTTTTT. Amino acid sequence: CASSLGPGQLNEKLFF.

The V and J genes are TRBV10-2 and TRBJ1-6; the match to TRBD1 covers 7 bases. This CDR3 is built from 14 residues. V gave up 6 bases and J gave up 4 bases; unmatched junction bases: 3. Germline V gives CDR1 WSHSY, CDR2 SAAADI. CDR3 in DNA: TGCGCCAGCAGGGGGACAGATTATAATTCACCCCTCCACTTT. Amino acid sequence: CASRGTDYNSPLHF.

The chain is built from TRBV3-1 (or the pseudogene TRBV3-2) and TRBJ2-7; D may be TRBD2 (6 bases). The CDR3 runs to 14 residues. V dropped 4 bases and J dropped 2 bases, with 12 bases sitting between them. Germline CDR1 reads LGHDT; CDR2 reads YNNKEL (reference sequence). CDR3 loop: CASSLGTVAYEQYF. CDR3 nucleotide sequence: TGTGCCAGCAGCCTGGGGACTGTGGCCTACGAGCAGTACTTC.

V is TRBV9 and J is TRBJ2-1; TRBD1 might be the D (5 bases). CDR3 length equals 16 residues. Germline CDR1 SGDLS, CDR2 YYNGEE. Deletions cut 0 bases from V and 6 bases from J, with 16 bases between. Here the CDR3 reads CASSVAWPGPVNEQFF. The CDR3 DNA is TGTGCCAGCAGCGTAGCTTGGCCAGGGCCCGTCAATGAGCAGTTCTTC.

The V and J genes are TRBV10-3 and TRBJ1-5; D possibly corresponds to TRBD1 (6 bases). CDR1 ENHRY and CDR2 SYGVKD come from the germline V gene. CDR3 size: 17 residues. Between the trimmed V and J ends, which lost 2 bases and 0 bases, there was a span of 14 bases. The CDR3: CAISEGNTGSSNQPQHF. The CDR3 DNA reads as TGTGCCATCAGTGAGGGAAACACAGGGAGTAGCAATCAGCCCCAGCATTTT.

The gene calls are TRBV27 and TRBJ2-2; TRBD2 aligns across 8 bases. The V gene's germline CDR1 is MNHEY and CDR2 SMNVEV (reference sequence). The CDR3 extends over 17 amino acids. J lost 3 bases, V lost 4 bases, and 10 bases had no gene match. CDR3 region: CASSSRLASDYTGELFF. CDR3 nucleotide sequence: TGTGCCAGCAGTTCACGACTAGCGAGCGATTACACCGGGGAGCTGTTTTTT.